The entry that follows covers one T cell receptor (beta chain) sequence. The germline V gene encodes CDR1 LGHNA and CDR2 YSLEER. V trimming: 3 bases; J trimming: 0 bases; junction bases outside the gene matches: 8. The CDR3 contains 19 residues. This sample stems from a study of blood T cell repertoires in COVID-19. Background on the study: Sites across the United States, Italy and Spain contributed samples from acute and convalescent COVID-19. Sample material is recorded as cDNA or gDNA derived from T cells, B-cell-depleted T cells, or PBMCs.

Per the authors' pipeline: Amplified reference gene primers provided the basis for estimating nucleated cell counts. TCRdb's table, derived via immunoSEQ multiplex PCR, lists solely in-frame clones and lacks some. V and J calls and clone size are those listed in that table; D and trimming were worked out from the DNA. The table has some 45,000 clones, over 75% seen once. Input material: peripheral blood. V usage is TRBV4-3 and J usage is TRBJ2-6; TRBD2 matches 10 bases. This TCR was sampled from an older woman with acute or convalescent COVID-19. CDR3 bases: TGCGCCAGCAGCCACCAGATTGTAGCGGGGGGCTCTGGGGCCAACGTCCTGACTTTC. Residues: CASSHQIVAGGSGANVLTF.